Each of the 4 T cell receptor beta chains below was sequenced from the same sample in a study of cytomegalovirus exposure and HLA in healthy donors listed by TCRdb under 2017. Libraries came from the immunoSEQ multiplex PCR assay. The multiplex PCR relied on a mix of 60 forward primers for TCR Vbeta segments and 13 reverse primers for TCR Jbeta segments. What TCRdb holds here is the immuneACCESS table cut down to in-frame rearrangements. Part of the clones is not present; checked against another copy, under half of the missing clones reflect an unresolved V gene, and the others are unexplained. The sample yields 110,000 to 150,000 clones; approximately 71% were counted once. About 3.5% of the sample is taken by the ten largest. Sample: PBMCs. The source of these receptors is a man aged 35-49 years in good health and CMV-seronegative.

The chain employs TRBV7-2 and TRBJ2-7, with a possible D match to TRBD1 (5 bases). The germline V gene has CDR1 SGHTA and CDR2 FQGNSA. CDR3 length: 14 residues. The V and J ends lost 1 base and 5 bases respectively, with 12 bases between them. CDR3 sequence reads: CASSLEGRANEQYF. The CDR3 DNA is TGTGCCAGCAGCTTAGAGGGCAGGGCGAACGAGCAGTACTTC.

V usage is TRBV7-6 and J usage is TRBJ2-7; 9 nucleotides align to TRBD1. The V and J ends lost 4 bases and 6 bases, in that order; junction bases with no gene match: 10. The CDR3 is 15 amino acids. The germline CDR1 and CDR2 sequences are SGHVS and FNYEAQ. The CDR3 loop is CASSWYRDRALEQYF. CDR3 bases: TGTGCCAGCAGCTGGTACCGGGACAGGGCGCTCGAGCAGTACTTC.

The chain couples TRBV5-4 to TRBJ1-1, with D tentatively TRBD1 (5 bases). Trimming took 1 base from V and 0 from J, leaving 16 bases between them. Germline-derived CDR1 and CDR2 are SGHNT and YYREEE (reference sequence). The CDR3 has 17 residues. The CDR3 DNA is TGTGCCAGCAGCTTGAGAAGGGGTGGTGACATGAACACTGAAGCTTTCTTT. Translated, it gives CASSLRRGGDMNTEAFF.

This sequence joins TRBV7-2 and TRBJ1-5, with unresolved D. The germline CDR1 and CDR2 sequences are SGHTA and FQGNSA. Trimming took off 4 bases at V and 1 base at J, with 11 bases between the two ends. The CDR3 is 15 residues long. The CDR3 coding sequence is TGTGCCAGCAGCTCTTCACGAGGAAGCAATCAGCCCCAGCATTTT. Residues: CASSSSRGSNQPQHF.